This T cell receptor (beta chain) was found in a study of shared clonotypes between healthy human individuals. Study as a whole: Each donor's CD8 memory used one plate, CD8 naive two, each CD4 subset three. Regarding the study as a whole: The study found about 5% of naive CD4 clonotypes shared across a few donors. Tissue TCR repertoires likely differ from these blood-only repertoires.

Worth noting for this clone: Its antigen is unidentified.

Germline V gene sequence: CDR1 SGHTA, CDR2 FQGNSA. The CDR3 contains 13 residues. The V gene lost 5 bases and the J gene lost 5 bases, with 11 bases spanning the gap. It was across several immunoSEQ plates that each subset's genomic DNA was evenly split. TCRdb's copy holds only in-frame clones and misses some; the assay was immunoSEQ multiplex PCR. The sample contains millions of clones, approximately 94% of which appear only once. The sequenced material came from naive CD4+ T cells sorted from blood. Subset given: CD45RA+ positively selected. V gene TRBV7-2 combines with J gene TRBJ2-3, with no clear D. The origin of this receptor is a man younger than 35 in good health. The chain's CDR3 is CASSVDARDTQYF. CDR3 bases: TGTGCCAGCAGCGTAGACGCGCGAGATACGCAGTATTTT.